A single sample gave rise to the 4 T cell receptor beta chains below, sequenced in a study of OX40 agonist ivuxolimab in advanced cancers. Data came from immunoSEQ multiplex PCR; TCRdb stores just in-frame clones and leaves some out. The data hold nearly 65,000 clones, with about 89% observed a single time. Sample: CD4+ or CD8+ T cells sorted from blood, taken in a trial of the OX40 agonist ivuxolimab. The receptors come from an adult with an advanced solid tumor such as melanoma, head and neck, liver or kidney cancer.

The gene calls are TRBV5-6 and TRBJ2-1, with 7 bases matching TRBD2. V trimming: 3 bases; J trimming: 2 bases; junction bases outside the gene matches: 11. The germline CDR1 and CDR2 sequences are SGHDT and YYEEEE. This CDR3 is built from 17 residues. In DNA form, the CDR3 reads TGTGCCAGCAGCTGGGGGGGGATGGGTCCCCCCTACAATGAGCAGTTCTTC. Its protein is CASSWGGMGPPYNEQFF.

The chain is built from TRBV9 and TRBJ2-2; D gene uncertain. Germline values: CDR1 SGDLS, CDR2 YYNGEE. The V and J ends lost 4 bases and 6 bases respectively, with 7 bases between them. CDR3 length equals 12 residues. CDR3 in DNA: TGTGCCAGCAGCCTATGGGCCGGGGAGCTGTTTTTT. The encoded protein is CASSLWAGELFF.

The CDR3 sequence is CASSSGTFNEQFF. CDR3 sequence (DNA): TGCGCCAGCAGCTCGGGCACTTTCAATGAGCAGTTCTTC. The chain links TRBV5-1 to TRBJ2-1; D gene unclear. Germline V gene data show CDR1 as SGHRS and CDR2 as YFSETQ. The CDR3 sequence is 13 residues long. V lost 3 bases and J lost 6, with 10 bases in between.

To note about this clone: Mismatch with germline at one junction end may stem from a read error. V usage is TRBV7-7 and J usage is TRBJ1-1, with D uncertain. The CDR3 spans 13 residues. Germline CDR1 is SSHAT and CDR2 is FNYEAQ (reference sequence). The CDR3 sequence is CASSFGMNTEAFF. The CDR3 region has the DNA TGTGCTAGCAGCTTCGGTATGAACACTGAAGCTTTCTTT.